The 24 T cell receptor beta chains below were found in one sample sequenced in a study of regulatory T cells in long-lasting Graves disease. Regarding time point: newly diagnosed GD, antithyroid drugs for less than 3 months. The TCR library was prepared using RNA isolated from PBMCs. TCR beta libraries were built with iRepertoire HTBI primers and Arm-PCR of CDR3 regions. TCRdb reprocessed the multiplex PCR reads with MiXCR, giving one entry per CDR3 protein. The sample contains hundreds of thousands of distinct CDR3 sequences, 15% to 20% of which appear only once. The sample was also linked to a second study, of T cells in Graves' hyperthyroidism and ophthalmopathy.

Here the sequenced sample was peripheral blood mononuclear cells (PBMCs), taken at new diagnosis, from a patient treated with antithyroid drugs. The receptors originated from a middle-aged woman with Graves disease.

CDR3 residues: CSVTEAFGYTF. The DNA for the CDR3 is TGCAGCGTGACAGAGGCGTTTGGCTACACCTTC. The chain joins TRBV29-1 to TRBJ1-2; a possible D gene is TRBD1 (5 bases). This CDR3 is 11 amino acids long. The V and J ends lost 6 bases and 7 bases respectively, with 12 bases between them. Germline V gene data show CDR1 as SQVTM and CDR2 as ANQGSEA.

This clonotype was recorded at least ten times. The V and J genes are TRBV12-3 or TRBV12-4 and TRBJ2-5; 10 nucleotides line up with TRBD2. Trimming cost V 2 bases and J 5 bases; bases outside gene matches: 2. The CDR3 runs to 14 residues. The CDR3 coding sequence is TGTGCCAGCAGTTTAAGCGGGGGGGCGGAGACCCAGTACTTC. This sequence encodes CASSLSGGAETQYF.

This clonotype was recorded a few times. The chain uses TRBV10-3 and TRBJ2-5, with D possibly being TRBD2 (6 bases). Germline lookup yields CDR1 ENHRY and CDR2 SYGVKD. The CDR3 totals 13 residues. The V gene lost 8 bases and the J gene lost 3 bases, with 13 bases spanning the gap. The CDR3 reads CAIQEWGEETQYF. Here the CDR3 DNA reads TGTGCCATCCAGGAGTGGGGGGAAGAGACCCAGTACTTC.

This sequence joins TRBV4-1 and TRBJ2-2; D not certain. There are 13 residues in the CDR3. The V and J ends lost 7 bases and 3 bases respectively, with 9 bases between them. The germline CDR1 and CDR2 sequences are MGHRA and YSYEKL. CDR3 in DNA: TGCGCCAGCACGCAGGCTGACACCGGGGAGCTGTTTTTT. It codes for CASTQADTGELFF.

This rearrangement joins TRBV29-1 to TRBJ1-4, with TRBD1 matching over 9 bases. V shed 4 bases and J 6 bases; nucleotides not matched to a gene: 6. The CDR3 contains 14 residues. Germline V gives CDR1 SQVTM, CDR2 ANQGSEA. The DNA for the CDR3 is TGCAGCGTTGGTAGGGGACAGGGTGATGAAAAACTGTTTTTT. Its translation is CSVGRGQGDEKLFF.

V and J are TRBV6-1 and TRBJ1-4; D is uncertain. This CDR3 is built from 13 residues. V was cut by 1 base and J by 13 bases, with 13 bases left in between. Per the germline V gene, CDR1 is MNHNS and CDR2 is SASEGT. CDR3 coding DNA: TGTGCCAGCAGTGAAGGTCCCCCCGGGGTACTGTTTTTT. Encoded protein: CASSEGPPGVLFF.

This clonotype was seen more than once but under ten times. The genes are TRBV30 and TRBJ2-1; TRBD2 matches 13 bases. The trim removed 2 bases at V and 8 bases at J, leaving 3 bases unmatched. CDR3 length: 14 amino acids. Germline CDR1 and CDR2: GTSNPN and SVGIG (reference sequence). The CDR3 sequence: CAWSTSGGADEQFF. The DNA for the CDR3 is TGTGCCTGGAGTACTAGCGGGGGGGCCGATGAGCAGTTCTTC.

The chain uses TRBV20-1 and TRBJ2-1; 8 bases match TRBD2. The trim removed 6 bases at V and 6 bases at J, leaving 7 bases unmatched. In germline, CDR1 is DFQATT, CDR2 SNEGSKA (reference sequence). The CDR3 has 13 residues. The DNA of the CDR3 is TGCAGTGCACAAACCGGGACTAGCAATGAGCAGTTCTTC. It yields the protein CSAQTGTSNEQFF.

This clonotype has at least ten counts. The chain couples TRBV7-2 to TRBJ1-5, with D maybe TRBD1 (5 bases). Germline V CDR1 and CDR2: SGHTA, FQGNSA. The germline V and J ends were trimmed by 6 bases and 2 bases, with 11 bases remaining between them. The CDR3 totals 14 residues. The CDR3 DNA is TGTGCCAGCAGTTCCAGGGAAGGCAATCAGCCCCAGCATTTT. Its protein is CASSSREGNQPQHF. The full variable domain, completed using reference TRBV7-2 and TRBJ1-5, is GAGVSQSPSNKVTEKGKDVELRCDPISGHTALYWYRQSLGQGLEFLIYFQGNSAPDKSGLPSDRFSAERTGGSVSTLTIQRTQQEDSAVYLCASSSREGNQPQHFGDGTRLSIL.

The rearrangement uses TRBV19 and TRBJ1-6; 7 nucleotides agree with TRBD1. The CDR3 contains 14 residues. Germline-derived CDR1 and CDR2 are LNHDA and SQIVND (reference sequence). Unmatched junction bases numbered 8, after V lost 10 bases and J lost 5 bases. CDR3 sequence (DNA): TGTGCCACCAACAGGGGATCAGATAATTCACCCCTCCACTTT. As protein: CATNRGSDNSPLHF.

This clonotype was counted many times. The CDR3 loop reads CASSEGQNTEAFF. For the CDR3, the DNA is TGTGCCAGCAGTGAAGGACAGAACACTGAAGCTTTCTTT. J is TRBJ1-1 and V is TRBV6-1; D unresolved. Trimming stripped 1 base from V and 1 base from J, with 4 bases between. This CDR3 contains 13 residues. CDR1 and CDR2 from the germline V gene are MNHNS and SASEGT.

This clonotype was found many times. The chain is built from TRBV24-1 and TRBJ1-5; D gene uncertain. CDR1 is KGHDR, CDR2 SFDVKD, per germline. CDR3 length: 14 amino acids. Trimming stripped 10 bases from V and 0 bases from J, with 12 bases between. CDR3 DNA: TGTGCCACTGCCCCCGCGAATAGCAATCAGCCCCAGCATTTT. This gives the protein CATAPANSNQPQHF.

The V and J genes are TRBV3-1 and TRBJ2-2; 10 bases fit TRBD1. This CDR3 has 17 residues. CDR1 is LGHDT, CDR2 YNNKEL, per germline (reference sequence). V lost 1 base to trimming and J lost 0 bases; unmatched junction nucleotides: 2. Written as DNA, the CDR3 is TGTGCCAGCAGCCAAGTAGGGACAGGGGCGAACACCGGGGAGCTGTTTTTT. It translates to CASSQVGTGANTGELFF.

This clonotype was seen at least ten times. The chain links TRBV12-3 or TRBV12-4 to TRBJ2-7, with 12 bases that match TRBD2. This CDR3 has 16 amino acids. Losses at the gene ends were 3 bases for V and 7 bases for J; bases not matched to a gene: 10. CDR3 sequence reads: CASSLALAGGLREQYF. The CDR3 nucleotides read TGTGCCAGCAGTTTGGCCCTAGCGGGGGGGCTGAGAGAGCAGTACTTC.

The chain links TRBV28 to TRBJ2-7, with 7 bases that match TRBD2. This CDR3 comprises 14 residues. J gave up 4 bases and V 2 bases, and 5 bases lay outside the gene matches. In germline, CDR1 is MDHEN, CDR2 SYDVKM. The CDR3 here is CASSLIAGRYEQYF. DNA for the CDR3: TGTGCCAGCAGTTTAATAGCGGGTCGTTACGAGCAGTACTTC.

The sample holds many counts of this clonotype. The chain has TRBV30 and TRBJ1-5; no clear D gene. The CDR3 is made up of 17 amino acids. Looked up from germline, CDR1 is GTSNPN and CDR2 is SVGIG (reference sequence). V lost 5 bases to trimming and J lost 7 bases, with 27 bases between them. In nucleotides, the CDR3 is TGTGCCTGGGATTCGGGTCGGAGTGCAGGACTTGGACAGCCCCAGCATTTT. This gives the protein CAWDSGRSAGLGQPQHF.

This clonotype has a handful of counts. The chain recombines TRBV29-1 with TRBJ2-2, with D possibly called TRBD1 or TRBD2 (6 bases each). CDR1 and CDR2 (germline): SQVTM, ANQGSEA. The CDR3 totals 13 residues. Trimming removed 6 bases from V and 1 base from J, with 9 bases in between. The CDR3 sequence: CSVEGGNTGELFF. CDR3 DNA sequence: TGCAGCGTCGAGGGGGGGAACACCGGGGAGCTGTTTTTT.

This clonotype was seen at least ten times. This chain connects TRBV20-1 to TRBJ1-1; 9 positions match TRBD1. V lost 4 bases to trimming and J lost 4 bases; unmatched junction nucleotides: 4. CDR1 is DFQATT and CDR2 is SNEGSKA in the germline V gene (reference sequence). There are 13 residues in the CDR3. CDR3 bases: TGCAGTGCTACACAGGGGGCCGGCACTGAAGCTTTCTTT. Translation: CSATQGAGTEAFF.

Ten or more counts support this clonotype. V and J are TRBV11-1 and TRBJ1-1, with D possibly being TRBD1 (6 bases). In germline, CDR1 is SGHAT, CDR2 FQDESV (reference sequence). This CDR3 is 15 amino acids long. V was cut by 8 bases and J by 6 bases, with 22 bases left in between. The DNA for the CDR3 is TGTGCCAGCCAAGAATCAAAGAGAGGGGGTCCTGAAGCTTTCTTT. This sequence encodes CASQESKRGGPEAFF.

A remark on this clonotype: This may arise from a read error, as a much more abundant clone is one base away. The gene calls are TRBV6-2 or TRBV6-3 and TRBJ1-2; D not certain. The CDR3 totals 17 residues. Per the germline V gene, CDR1 is MNHEY and CDR2 is SVGEGT. The CDR3: CAGSYSSQRTTNYGYTF. CDR3 coding DNA: TGTGCCGGCAGTTACTCGAGTCAGCGTACCACTAACTATGGCTACACCTTC.

Concerning this clonotype: This may arise from a read error, as a much more abundant clone is one base away. The conserved phenylalanine or tryptophan normally closing the CDR3 is absent here, so this likely arose from a read error. The gene calls are TRBV4-1 and TRBJ2-1, with TRBD2 identical over 9 bases. CDR1 is MGHRA and CDR2 is YSYEKL in the germline V gene. Unmatched junction bases numbered 6, after V lost 0 bases and J lost 9 bases. The CDR3 length is 15 residues. Written as DNA, the CDR3 is TGCGCCAGCAGCCAAGATTTGGCGGGGGGGGCTGAGCAGTTCCTC. Residues: CASSQDLAGGAEQFL.

In this sample, this clonotype turned up many times. The chain recombines TRBV20-1 with TRBJ2-2; D unresolved. V gave up 1 base and J gave up 0 bases, with 3 bases separating them. Looked up from germline, CDR1 is DFQATT and CDR2 is SNEGSKA (reference sequence). The CDR3 is 13 residues long. CDR3 nucleotide sequence: TGCAGTGCTAGAGCGACGAACACCGGGGAGCTGTTTTTT. This encodes CSARATNTGELFF.

In its sample, this clonotype was seen a few times. The V gene is TRBV11-2, the J gene TRBJ2-3; 11 nucleotides agree with TRBD2. CDR1 SGHAT and CDR2 FQNNGV come from the germline V gene. Losses at the gene ends were 9 bases for V and 5 bases for J; bases not matched to a gene: 7. This CDR3 has 14 amino acids. Here the CDR3 DNA reads TGTGCCAGGGAGACTAGCGGGGTTGAAGATACGCAGTATTTT. Translated: CARETSGVEDTQYF.

Turning to this clonotype: A much more abundant neighbour one base away suggests this may be a read error. V gene TRBV12-3 or TRBV12-4 combines with J gene TRBJ1-2; D not resolved. The CDR3 is 12 residues long. V lost 2 bases, J lost 12 bases, and 13 bases lay in between. CDR3 bases: TGTGCCAGCAGTTTACCAGGTCTCGACAACACCTTC. Its translation is CASSLPGLDNTF.